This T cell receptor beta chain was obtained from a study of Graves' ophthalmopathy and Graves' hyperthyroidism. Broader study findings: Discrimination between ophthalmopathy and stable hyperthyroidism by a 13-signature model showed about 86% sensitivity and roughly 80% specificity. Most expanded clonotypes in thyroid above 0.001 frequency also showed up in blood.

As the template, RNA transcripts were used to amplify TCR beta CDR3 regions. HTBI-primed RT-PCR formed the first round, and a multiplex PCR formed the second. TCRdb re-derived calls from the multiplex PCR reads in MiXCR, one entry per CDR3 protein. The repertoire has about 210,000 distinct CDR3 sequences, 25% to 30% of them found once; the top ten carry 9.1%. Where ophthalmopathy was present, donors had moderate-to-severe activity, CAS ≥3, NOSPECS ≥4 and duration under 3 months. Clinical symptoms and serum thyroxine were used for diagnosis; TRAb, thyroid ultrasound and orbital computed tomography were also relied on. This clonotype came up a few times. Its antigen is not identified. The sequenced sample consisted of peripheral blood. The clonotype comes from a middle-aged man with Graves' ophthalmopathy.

The CDR3 loop reads CASSLSPGNTEAFF. CDR3 coding DNA: TGTGCCAGCAGTTTATCGCCGGGGAACACTGAAGCTTTCTTT. The chain has TRBV12-3 or TRBV12-4 and TRBJ1-1; D is unresolved. V was pared by 2 bases and J by 1 base, with 8 bases between. The CDR3 totals 14 residues.